The sequence of this TCR beta chain was determined in a study of T cells in Graves' hyperthyroidism and ophthalmopathy. Remarks on this clonotype: This may arise from a read error, as a much more abundant clone is one base away.

From RNA transcripts, TCR beta CDR3 regions were amplified. Primed by the HTBI set, a first-round RT-PCR was run on the TCR CDR3. TCRdb used MiXCR to reprocess the multiplex PCR reads, holding one entry per CDR3 protein. The repertoire holds roughly 630,000 distinct CDR3 sequences, with approximately 14% as singletons. Across 18 months, stable Graves' hyperthyroidism was marked by no progression to ophthalmopathy. For the diagnoses, clinical symptoms, serum thyroxine and TRAb, thyroid ultrasound and orbital computed tomography were used. CDR3 length equals 13 residues. After removal of 6 bases from V and 8 bases from J, the junction contained 7 bases not matched to a gene. Germline lookup yields CDR1 MNHEY and CDR2 SMNVEV (reference sequence).

The material sequenced was blood. The rearrangement joins TRBV27 to TRBJ1-2, with 9 bases fitting TRBD1. The TCR sequence derives from a woman aged 30 to 39 with Graves' hyperthyroidism. CDR3 region: CASRGTGTGGYTF. The CDR3 DNA is TGTGCCAGCAGAGGAACCGGGACAGGGGGCTACACCTTC.